Following are 8 T cell receptor beta chains from one sample sequenced in a study of T cell changes during pregnancy in multiple sclerosis (dated by TCRdb to about 2019). The library was made by the immunoSEQ multiplex PCR assay. As stored in TCRdb, this immuneACCESS dataset retains in-frame rearrangements with V and J assigned. A fraction of the clones does not appear; measured against another copy, unresolved V genes explain less than half of the discrepancy, and the remainder lacks a known reason. For this sample the table gives about 67,000 clones, of which 80% to 95% were detected only once. About 2.7% of the sample comes from the top ten. The specimen was peripheral blood, collected in the second trimester of pregnancy. All receptors come from a female donor in good health, enrolled as a control in a pregnancy study.

The V gene is TRBV30, the J gene TRBJ1-2; D possibly corresponds to TRBD1 (5 bases). Trimming removed 4 bases at V and 4 bases at J, with 16 bases between. CDR1 is GTSNPN and CDR2 is SVGIG in the germline V gene (reference sequence). The CDR3 is 14 residues long. CDR3 nucleotides: TGTGCCTGGACTAACCGAAGGGGTCTCTATGGCTACACCTTC. Translated, it gives CAWTNRRGLYGYTF.

V is TRBV7-2 and J is TRBJ2-7; 7 bases map to TRBD1. With 5 bases clipped from V and 6 bases from J, the junction kept 4 bases outside the gene matches. Germline V gene sequence: CDR1 SGHTA, CDR2 FQGNSA. CDR3 length equals 12 residues. The CDR3 spells CASSPTGAEQYF. DNA for the CDR3: TGTGCCAGCAGCCCTACAGGGGCCGAGCAGTACTTC.

The gene calls are TRBV10-1 and TRBJ2-1; 8 bases align to TRBD2. This CDR3 has 18 residues. J gave up 0 bases and V 1 base, and 8 bases lay outside the gene matches. Germline assignment: CDR1 WNHNN and CDR2 SYGVQD (reference sequence). The CDR3 region is CASSEFTSGRCSYNEQFF. Here the CDR3 DNA reads TGCGCCAGCAGTGAGTTTACTAGCGGACGCTGCTCCTACAATGAGCAGTTCTTC.

By share, this clone counts as medium-sized (0.01 to 0.1%). This rearrangement joins TRBV6-1 to TRBJ2-7; 10 bases align to TRBD2. The ends lost 0 bases at V and 4 bases at J; junction bases unmatched: 3. Germline loops: CDR1 MNHNS, CDR2 SASEGT. This CDR3 spans 15 amino acids. As DNA, the CDR3 is TGTGCCAGCAGTGAAGCTAGCGGGGGGAGTTACGAGCAGTACTTC. It specifies CASSEASGGSYEQYF.

The J gene is TRBJ2-5, the V gene TRBV7-8; TRBD1 aligns across 7 bases. V lost 3 bases, J lost 5 bases, and 6 bases stayed unmatched. Germline loops: CDR1 SGHVS, CDR2 FQNEAQ. The CDR3 consists of 14 residues. CDR3 sequence reads: CASSLEQGRETQYF. The CDR3 DNA reads as TGTGCCAGCAGCTTGGAACAGGGGCGGGAGACCCAGTACTTC. The full variable domain, with the rest looked up from reference TRBV7-8 and TRBJ2-5, is GAGVSQSPRYKVAKRGQDVALRCDPISGHVSLFWYQQALGQGPEFLTYFQNEAQLDKSGLPSDRFFAERPEGSVSTLKIQRTQQEDSAVYLCASSLEQGRETQYFGPGTRLLVL.

The chain employs TRBV7-9 and TRBJ2-7; 8 positions agree with TRBD2. The CDR3 covers 14 residues. Per germline, CDR1 SEHNR and CDR2 FQNEAQ (reference sequence). The junction had 5 bases not matched to a gene; V was cut back by 5 bases and J by 2 bases. DNA for the CDR3: TGTGCCAGCAGCCGCAATAGCGGGGCCTACGAGCAGTACTTC. Amino acid sequence: CASSRNSGAYEQYF.

The CDR3 nucleotides are TGTGCCTGGGATCGCGGGATCACTACCGGGGAGCTGTTTTTT. It specifies CAWDRGITTGELFF. The genes are TRBV30 and TRBJ2-2; maybe TRBD2 (6 bases). The CDR3 totals 14 residues. In germline, CDR1 is GTSNPN, CDR2 SVGIG (reference sequence). The V and J ends lost 5 bases and 5 bases respectively, with 15 bases between them.

V and J are TRBV20-1 and TRBJ2-7; TRBD2 might be the D (5 bases). The CDR3 is 11 residues long. CDR1 and CDR2 (germline): DFQATT, SNEGSKA (reference sequence). V lost 7 bases to trimming and J lost 6 bases, with 13 bases between them. The CDR3 sequence is CSVWTRGEQYF. The CDR3 bases are TGCAGTGTTTGGACTCGGGGCGAGCAGTACTTC.